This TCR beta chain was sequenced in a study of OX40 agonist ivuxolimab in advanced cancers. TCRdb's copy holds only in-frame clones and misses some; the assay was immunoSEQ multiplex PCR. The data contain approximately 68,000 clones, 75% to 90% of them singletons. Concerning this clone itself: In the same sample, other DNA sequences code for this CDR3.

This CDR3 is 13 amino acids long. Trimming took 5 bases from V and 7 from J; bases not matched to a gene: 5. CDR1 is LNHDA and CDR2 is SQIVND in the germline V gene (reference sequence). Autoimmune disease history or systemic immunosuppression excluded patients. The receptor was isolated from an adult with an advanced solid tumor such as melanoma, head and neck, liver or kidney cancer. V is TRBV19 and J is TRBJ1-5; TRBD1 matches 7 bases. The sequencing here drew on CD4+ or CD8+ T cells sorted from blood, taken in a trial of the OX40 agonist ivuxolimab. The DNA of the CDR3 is TGTGCCAGTAGTCCGGGACAGAGGCAGCCCCAGCATTTT. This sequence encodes CASSPGQRQPQHF.